These 13 T cell receptor beta chains came from one sample sequenced in a study of T cell responses to AZD1222 COVID-19 vaccine. Data came from immunoSEQ multiplex PCR; TCRdb stores just in-frame clones and leaves some out. Of 95,000 to 150,000 clones detected, approximately 88% appear once; the ten largest clones hold roughly 5.4%. Sequenced here: peripheral blood, sampled on day 0 of AZD1222 vaccination. These TCRs come from an adult in good health.

The chain carries TRBV14 and TRBJ2-5; D is uncertain. CDR3 length: 14 amino acids. Trimming left V 1 base short and J 0 bases short, with 6 bases between. Looked up from germline, CDR1 is SGHDN and CDR2 is FVKESK. CDR3 amino acids: CASSQVAHQETQYF. Here the CDR3 DNA reads TGTGCCAGCAGCCAAGTGGCGCACCAAGAGACCCAGTACTTC.

In its sample, this clone was seen a few times. The chain links TRBV4-3 to TRBJ2-5, with D uncertain. The germline CDR1 and CDR2 sequences are LGHNA and YSLEER. CDR3 size: 14 residues. Trimming took off 1 base at V and 0 bases at J, with 6 bases between the two ends. For the CDR3, the DNA is TGCGCCAGCAGCCAAGGGCAGTACCAAGAGACCCAGTACTTC. Amino acid sequence: CASSQGQYQETQYF.

CDR3 in amino acids: CASSEDSFTGNTIYF. The CDR3 nucleotides read TGTGCCAGCAGTGAAGACAGTTTTACTGGAAACACCATATATTTT. The V gene is TRBV6-1, the J gene TRBJ1-3, with D unresolved. Trimming stripped 1 base from V and 2 bases from J, with 9 bases between. The CDR3 is 15 residues long. The germline CDR1 and CDR2 sequences are MNHNS and SASEGT.

This chain links TRBV18 with TRBJ2-3; no firm D call. CDR1 KGHSH and CDR2 LQKENI come from the germline V gene. CDR3 length: 13 residues. Trimming pared 0 bases from V and 2 bases from J, leaving 3 bases between. DNA of the CDR3: TGTGCCAGCTCACCACCGTCCACAGATACGCAGTATTTT. It codes for CASSPPSTDTQYF.

V is TRBV3-1 (or the pseudogene TRBV3-2) and J is TRBJ2-1, with TRBD2 matching 14 bases. Germline loops: CDR1 LGHDT, CDR2 YNNKEL (reference sequence). Unmatched junction bases numbered 13, after V lost 1 base and J lost 5 bases. The CDR3 is 20 amino acids. The CDR3 sequence is CASSQGPRLAGGRGDNEQFF. The CDR3 coding sequence is TGTGCCAGCAGCCAAGGTCCCCGACTAGCGGGAGGGAGGGGGGACAATGAGCAGTTCTTC.

V and J are TRBV7-3 and TRBJ2-5, with TRBD2 matching over 10 bases. Germline V gene lookup returns CDR1 SGHTA and CDR2 FQGTGA. The CDR3 runs to 15 residues. V shed 2 bases and J 4 bases; nucleotides not matched to a gene: 4. The CDR3 nucleotides are TGTGCCAGCAGCTTACAGGGACTAGCGACAGAGACCCAGTACTTC. Translating gives CASSLQGLATETQYF.

The rearrangement uses TRBV19 and TRBJ1-1; TRBD1 aligns across 9 bases. Germline CDR1 LNHDA, CDR2 SQIVND (reference sequence). The CDR3 has 16 amino acids. J lost 5 bases, V lost 5 bases, and 12 bases had no gene match. Here the CDR3 reads CASSPGTGRLTTEAFF. The CDR3 nucleotides are TGTGCCAGTAGTCCGGGGACAGGGCGGTTGACGACTGAAGCTTTCTTT.

The chain uses TRBV9 and TRBJ2-5; D might be TRBD1 or TRBD2, each matching 5 bases. The V and J ends lost 6 bases and 5 bases respectively, with 20 bases between them. The CDR3 is 15 residues long. Germline loops: CDR1 SGDLS, CDR2 YYNGEE. The chain's CDR3 is CASNLVPGPAETQYF. In nucleotides, the CDR3 is TGTGCCAGCAACCTAGTCCCGGGACCCGCGGAGACCCAGTACTTC.

This chain links TRBV5-1 with TRBJ2-7; D call uncertain. Germline CDR1 is SGHRS and CDR2 is YFSETQ. V lost 4 bases and J 0 bases, leaving 8 bases between the germline ends. The CDR3 is 13 residues long. CDR3 coding DNA: TGCGCCAGCAGCCTTCAAAGCTCCTACGAGCAGTACTTC. This codes for CASSLQSSYEQYF.

This chain joins TRBV11-1 and TRBJ2-3, with D unresolved. The ends were cut back, 5 bases at V and 2 bases at J, with 11 bases in the middle. The CDR3 has 14 residues. Germline V lookup: CDR1 SGHAT, CDR2 FQDESV (reference sequence). CDR3 amino acids: CASSQTLNTDTQYF. CDR3 coding DNA: TGTGCCAGCAGCCAGACCCTGAACACAGATACGCAGTATTTT. The full variable domain, its missing parts supplied by reference TRBV11-1 and TRBJ2-3, is EAEVAQSPRYKITEKSQAVAFWCDPISGHATLYWYRQILGQGPELLVQFQDESVVDDSQLPKDRFSAERLKGVDSTLKIQPAELGDSAMYLCASSQTLNTDTQYFGPGTRLTVL.

J is TRBJ1-1 and V is TRBV30; D remains unclear. CDR1 is GTSNPN, CDR2 SVGIG, per germline (reference sequence). CDR3 size: 14 residues. Trimming removed 1 base at V and 2 bases at J, with 11 bases between. In nucleotides, the CDR3 is TGTGCCTGGAGTGCGGGCGGAGGTAACACTGAAGCTTTCTTT. Its protein product is CAWSAGGGNTEAFF.

V is TRBV18 and J is TRBJ2-1, with 7 bases lining up with TRBD2. CDR3 length equals 15 residues. V shed 2 bases, J shed 4 bases, and the junction held 5 bases outside the gene matches. The V gene's germline CDR1 is KGHSH and CDR2 LQKENI. Here the CDR3 reads CASSPSSGRYNEQFF. Written as DNA, the CDR3 is TGTGCCAGCTCACCATCTAGCGGAAGATACAATGAGCAGTTCTTC. Full variable domain (remainder filled in from reference TRBV18 and TRBJ2-1): NAGVMQNPRHLVRRRGQEARLRCSPMKGHSHVYWYRQLPEEGLKFMVYLQKENIIDESGMPKERFSAEFPKEGPSILRIQQVVRGDSAAYFCASSPSSGRYNEQFFGPGTRLTVL.

The chain is built from TRBV7-8 and TRBJ1-3; D not resolved. Trimming took off 5 bases at V and 1 base at J, with 9 bases between the two ends. The CDR3 covers 14 residues. CDR1 and CDR2 from the germline V gene are SGHVS and FQNEAQ. The CDR3 loop is CASSEMLSGNTIYF. The CDR3 DNA reads TGTGCCAGCAGCGAGATGTTGTCTGGAAACACCATATATTTT. Full variable domain (outside the CDR3, taken from reference TRBV7-8 and TRBJ1-3): GAGVSQSPRYKVAKRGQDVALRCDPISGHVSLFWYQQALGQGPEFLTYFQNEAQLDKSGLPSDRFFAERPEGSVSTLKIQRTQQEDSAVYLCASSEMLSGNTIYFGEGSWLTVV.